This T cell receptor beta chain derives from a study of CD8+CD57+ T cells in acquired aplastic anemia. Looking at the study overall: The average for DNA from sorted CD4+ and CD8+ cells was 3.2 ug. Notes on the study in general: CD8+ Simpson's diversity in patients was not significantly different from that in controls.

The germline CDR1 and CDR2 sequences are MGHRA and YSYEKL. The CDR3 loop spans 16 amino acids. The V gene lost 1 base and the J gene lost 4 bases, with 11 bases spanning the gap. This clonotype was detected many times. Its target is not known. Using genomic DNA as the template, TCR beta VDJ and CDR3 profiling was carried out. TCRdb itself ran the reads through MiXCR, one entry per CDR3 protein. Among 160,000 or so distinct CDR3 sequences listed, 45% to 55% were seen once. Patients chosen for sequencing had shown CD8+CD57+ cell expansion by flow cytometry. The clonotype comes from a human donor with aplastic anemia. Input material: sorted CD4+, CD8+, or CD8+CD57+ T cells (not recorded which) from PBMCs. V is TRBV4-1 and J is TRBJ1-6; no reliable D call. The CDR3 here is CASSQGWEQYNSPLHF. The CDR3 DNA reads TGCGCCAGCAGCCAAGGGTGGGAACAATATAATTCACCCCTCCACTTT.